This is a list of T cell receptor beta chains from one sample in a study of response to subunit inactivated influenza vaccine. Via MiXCR, TCRdb re-called the RT-PCR reads, giving one row per CDR3 protein. The repertoire holds hundreds of thousands of distinct CDR3 sequences, with approximately 15% as singletons. Specimen: PBMCs from blood, collected about 11 days after vaccination. These TCRs come from a man aged 50 or older who received an inactivated influenza vaccine. Both conserved end residues are part of each CDR3. A D gene is named only where the DNA matches it firmly. Size tells how often a clone was seen (once, few, many) or the class of an expanded clone, and some rows leave it out.

few	TRBV20-1	TRBJ2-5	-	TGCAGTGCTAGAGATATGGAGACCCAGTACTTC	CSARDMETQYF
few	TRBV7-2	TRBJ2-5	-	TGTGCCAGCAGCTTAAGGAGGGGGGCAGGGAGGCAAGAGACCCAGTACTTC	CASSLRRGAGRQETQYF
-	TRBV5-6	TRBJ1-1	TRBD1	TGTGCCAGCAGCCGTTACCCACAGGGGATGAACACTGAAGCTTTCTTT	CASSRYPQGMNTEAFF
-	TRBV5-1	TRBJ1-1	TRBD1	TGCGCCAGCAGCTTGCCAGGGGGCTCTAACACTGAAGCTTTCTTT	CASSLPGGSNTEAFF
once	TRBV15	TRBJ2-2	TRBD2	TGTGCCACCAGCAGAGATCTGCTAGCGGGAAGTAGTACCGGGGAGCTGTTTTTT	CATSRDLLAGSSTGELFF
few	TRBV5-6	TRBJ1-2	-	TGTGCCAGCAGCTTTTCGGGAGCGAGTGGCTACACCTTC	CASSFSGASGYTF
-	TRBV20-1	TRBJ2-7	TRBD1	TGCAGTGCTAAATTCGGGGACAGGGGCGAGCAGTACTTC	CSAKFGDRGEQYF
-	TRBV4-2	TRBJ2-7	-	TGTGCCAGCAGCCAAGATCAAGGATACGGCGAGCAGTACTTC	CASSQDQGYGEQYF
-	TRBV7-8	TRBJ2-2	-	TGTGCCAGCAGGGCTACTACCTCCGGCGGGGAGCTGTTTTTT	CASRATTSGGELFF
-	TRBV6-2/TRBV6-3	TRBJ2-7	TRBD1	TGTGCCAGCAGTCCCCGGACAGGGGTATACGAGCAGTACTTC	CASSPRTGVYEQYF
-	TRBV5-1	TRBJ2-5	-	TGCGCCAGCGCAGGTGCAGGGCTAAGGGAGACCCAGTACTTC	CASAGAGLRETQYF
few	TRBV7-9	TRBJ2-7	-	TGTGCCAGCAGCTTACAGGCCGGCAGGGCGTCCGAGCAGTACTTC	CASSLQAGRASEQYF
once	TRBV20-1	TRBJ2-2	TRBD2	TGCAGTGCTAGAGATTTACTAGCGGGGGGTATGGGGAACACCGGGGAGCTGTTTTTT	CSARDLLAGGMGNTGELFF
few	TRBV12-3/TRBV12-4	TRBJ1-4	TRBD1	TGTGCCAGCCGGACAGGACTAACTGAAAAACTGTTTTTT	CASRTGLTEKLFF
many	TRBV5-1	TRBJ2-2	TRBD1	TGCGCCAGCAGCGGACAGGGATTCACCGGGGAGCTGTTTTTT	CASSGQGFTGELFF
-	TRBV10-3	TRBJ2-1	TRBD2	TGTGCCATCAGTATCTTAGCGGGGGAGGAGAATGAGCAGTTCTTC	CAISILAGEENEQFF
few	TRBV11-1	TRBJ2-7	TRBD1	TGTGCCAGCAGCGGGGCTGGACAGGGGGCCCTCAGTTCCTACGAGCAGTACTTC	CASSGAGQGALSSYEQYF
few	TRBV5-1	TRBJ2-7	-	TGCGCCAGCAGCTTGGGCCACGGGCCGATAAACTCCTACGAGCAGTACTTC	CASSLGHGPINSYEQYF
-	TRBV20-1	TRBJ2-4	TRBD1	TGCAGTGCTAGTGCAGAAAAGACAGGGAGAAACATTCAGTACTTC	CSASAEKTGRNIQYF
-	TRBV12-3/TRBV12-4	TRBJ2-1	TRBD2	TGTGCCAGCAGTTTGGGTCCTAGCGGGAGGGGGAATGAGCAGTTCTTC	CASSLGPSGRGNEQFF
few	TRBV5-1	TRBJ2-1	TRBD2	TGCGCCAGCTCACAAGGTAGCGGGCCTTACAATGAGCAGTTCTTC	CASSQGSGPYNEQFF
few	TRBV20-1	TRBJ2-3	TRBD2	TGCAGTGCTAGAGATCCCACGGGAGGGAGCCGGGCAGATACGCAGTATTTT	CSARDPTGGSRADTQYF
-	TRBV5-1	TRBJ1-4	TRBD1	TGCGCCAGCAGCTGGGACAGTAATGAAAAACTGTTTTTT	CASSWDSNEKLFF